The 27 T cell receptor beta chains reported below all come from one sample, sequenced in a study of regulatory T cells in long-lasting Graves disease. iRepertoire HTBI primers and Arm-PCR of CDR3 regions built TCR beta libraries. TCRdb re-analysed the multiplex PCR reads in MiXCR, keeping a single row per CDR3 protein. The sample lists 300,000 to 350,000 distinct CDR3 sequences; 15% to 20% were seen once. The time point here: persistent/refractory GD, antithyroid drugs over 5 years with positive TRAb. Scientists built the TCR library using RNA that was extracted from PBMCs. Sequencing was performed on peripheral blood mononuclear cells (PBMCs), taken when the disease was refractory, from a patient treated with antithyroid drugs. The receptors originated from a female donor with Graves disease.

This clonotype was picked up a small number of times. This chain connects TRBV24-1 to TRBJ2-6; no firm D call. The CDR3 length is 13 residues. With 9 bases removed from V and 2 bases from J, the gap between germline ends came to 7 bases. CDR1 and CDR2 (germline): KGHDR, SFDVKD. The chain's CDR3 is CATLRTGANVLTF. Here the CDR3 DNA reads TGTGCCACCTTGCGGACTGGGGCCAACGTCCTGACTTTC.

This clonotype was observed at least ten times. The chain recombines TRBV2 with TRBJ1-4; D is unresolved. Trimming took 7 bases from V and 5 from J, leaving 11 bases between them. CDR1 SNHLY and CDR2 FYNNEI come from the germline V gene. This CDR3 is 13 amino acids long. The CDR3 region is CASNSRGNEKLFF. In DNA form, the CDR3 reads TGTGCCAGCAACAGCCGAGGGAATGAAAAACTGTTTTTT.

This sequence joins TRBV7-2 and TRBJ1-1; D may be TRBD1 (5 bases). The V gene lost 5 bases and the J gene lost 3 bases, with 16 bases spanning the gap. CDR1 and CDR2 (germline): SGHTA, FQGNSA. This CDR3 is built from 15 residues. In DNA form, the CDR3 reads TGTGCCAGCAGCACCCAGGGTATCTTGTACACTGAAGCTTTCTTT. The encoded protein is CASSTQGILYTEAFF.

The genes are TRBV10-3 and TRBJ1-6; D is ambiguous. The CDR3 has 15 amino acids. Germline CDR1 ENHRY, CDR2 SYGVKD. The V and J ends lost 3 bases and 5 bases respectively, with 11 bases between them. The DNA for the CDR3 is TGTGCCATCAGTGAAGGACGGGAAAATAATTCACCCCTCCACTTT. Protein sequence: CAISEGRENNSPLHF.

This clonotype appeared a few times. A read error may account for a junction end that differs from germline. V usage is TRBV27 and J usage is TRBJ2-7; 9 bases are shared with TRBD1. Germline-derived CDR1 and CDR2 are MNHEY and SMNVEV (reference sequence). This CDR3 is built from 12 residues. The CDR3 nucleotides are TGTGCCAGCAGTCACGGGACAGGGACTTTGTTCTTC. The encoded protein is CASSHGTGTLFF.

This clonotype was seen a few times. The rearrangement joins TRBV5-1 to TRBJ2-7; TRBD2 aligns across 11 bases. V was pared by 5 bases and J by 2 bases, with 3 bases of the junction left unmatched. This CDR3 contains 14 residues. CDR1 and CDR2 (germline): SGHRS, YFSETQ. The CDR3 here is CASRRLAGTYEQYF. CDR3 DNA: TGCGCCAGCAGGAGACTAGCGGGAACCTACGAGCAGTACTTC.

This chain joins TRBV9 and TRBJ2-7; D remains unclear. CDR3 length: 16 residues. V dropped 1 base and J dropped 2 bases, with 16 bases sitting between them. Germline CDR1 reads SGDLS; CDR2 reads YYNGEE. The CDR3 bases are TGTGCCAGCAGCGTAATGCCGAGATCGGCCGCCTACGAGCAGTACTTC. This translates into CASSVMPRSAAYEQYF.

This chain links TRBV6-1 with TRBJ2-1; unclear D gene. V shed 3 bases and J shed 10 bases, with 7 bases lying between them. Germline V gene lookup returns CDR1 MNHNS and CDR2 SASEGT. The CDR3 contains 11 residues. CDR3 in amino acids: CASSDRSEQFF. In DNA form, the CDR3 reads TGTGCCAGCAGTGACAGGTCCGAGCAGTTCTTC.

Many counts were recorded for this clonotype. V and J are TRBV12-3 or TRBV12-4 and TRBJ1-2; TRBD1 matches 9 bases. There are 14 residues in the CDR3. J lost 6 bases, V lost 4 bases, and 6 bases had no gene match. CDR3 coding DNA: TGTGCCAGCAGTTACCGGGACAGGGCCCATGGCTACACCTTC. Protein sequence: CASSYRDRAHGYTF.

V gene TRBV9 combines with J gene TRBJ1-6, with D perhaps matching TRBD1 (5 bases). Trimming left V 4 bases short and J 6 bases short, with 11 bases between. The CDR3 sequence is 14 residues long. Looked up from germline, CDR1 is SGDLS and CDR2 is YYNGEE. The DNA of the CDR3 is TGTGCCAGCAGCCGACAGTCATCTAATTCACCCCTCCACTTT. Its protein is CASSRQSSNSPLHF.

There are many counts of this clonotype. The rearrangement joins TRBV7-2 to TRBJ1-1; no reliable D call. Germline V lookup: CDR1 SGHTA, CDR2 FQGNSA. V lost 2 bases to trimming and J lost 4 bases, with 14 bases between them. The CDR3 covers 15 residues. The CDR3 here is CASSLLLGEGTEAFF. Here the CDR3 DNA reads TGTGCCAGCAGCTTACTCCTCGGAGAAGGCACTGAAGCTTTCTTT.

Ten or more counts support this clonotype. The chain employs TRBV28 and TRBJ2-7; D tentatively fits TRBD1 or TRBD2 (6 bases each). Germline CDR1 is MDHEN and CDR2 is SYDVKM. The V gene lost 1 base and the J gene lost 2 bases, with 9 bases spanning the gap. This CDR3 comprises 14 residues. CDR3 nucleotide sequence: TGTGCCAGCAGTTTATCGGGGGCCGCCTACGAGCAGTACTTC. Amino acids: CASSLSGAAYEQYF.

A word on this clonotype: It may be a read error: a sequence one base away is much more abundant. V gene TRBV18 combines with J gene TRBJ1-1; D perhaps matches TRBD1 (5 bases). The CDR3 consists of 15 residues. In germline, CDR1 is KGHSH, CDR2 LQKENI. CDR3 loop: CAGSLGGNMNTEAFF. CDR3 DNA sequence: TGTGCCGGCTCACTTGGGGGGAACATGAACACTGAAGCTTTCTTT.

The chain uses TRBV6-2 or TRBV6-3 and TRBJ2-7; tentatively, D is TRBD2 (5 bases). In germline, CDR1 is MNHEY, CDR2 SVGEGT. Between the trimmed V and J ends, which lost 0 bases and 0 bases, there was a span of 6 bases. This CDR3 contains 14 residues. The CDR3 loop reads CASSYSTTSYEQYF. The CDR3 nucleotides are TGTGCCAGCAGTTACTCGACTACCTCCTACGAGCAGTACTTC.

This clonotype appeared many times. The chain links TRBV28 to TRBJ1-2; 7 bases agree with TRBD1. The V segment lost 6 bases and the J segment 4 bases; nucleotides outside the gene matches: 8. The CDR3 is made up of 14 amino acids. Germline CDR1 is MDHEN and CDR2 is SYDVKM. This CDR3 reads CASSRTGVIYGYTF. In DNA form, the CDR3 reads TGTGCCAGCAGCCGCACAGGGGTAATCTATGGCTACACCTTC.

A few counts support this clonotype. V is TRBV7-2 and J is TRBJ2-2; D possibly corresponds to TRBD2 (6 bases). With 5 bases removed from V and 7 bases from J, the gap between germline ends came to 14 bases. Germline CDR1 reads SGHTA; CDR2 reads FQGNSA. The CDR3 covers 14 residues. In DNA, the CDR3 is TGTGCCAGCAGCAAGGGACTTATGGACGGGGAGCTGTTTTTT. Translated, it gives CASSKGLMDGELFF.

This clonotype was recorded at least ten times. The V and J genes are TRBV16 and TRBJ1-5; 9 nucleotides match TRBD1. The CDR3 is 16 residues long. The germline V gene has CDR1 KGHSY and CDR2 FQNENV. V lost 2 bases to trimming and J lost 4 bases; unmatched junction nucleotides: 6. CDR3 sequence reads: CASSQAGTGTNQPQHF. DNA for the CDR3: TGTGCCAGCAGCCAAGCCGGGACAGGGACAAATCAGCCCCAGCATTTT.

The rearrangement joins TRBV9 to TRBJ2-7; D uncertain. Germline-derived CDR1 and CDR2 are SGDLS and YYNGEE. CDR3 size: 15 residues. V was shortened by 0 bases and J by 4 bases, with 14 bases between the two germline ends. The CDR3 region is CASSVDPTSLYEQYF. The CDR3 DNA reads TGTGCCAGCAGCGTAGACCCCACCTCCCTTTACGAGCAGTACTTC.

This clonotype was observed many times. The chain employs TRBV6-1 and TRBJ1-1; D not certain. V lost 6 bases and J lost 5, with 10 bases in between. The CDR3 length is 12 residues. Per the germline V gene, CDR1 is MNHNS and CDR2 is SASEGT. CDR3 amino acids: CASSRGWTEAFF. The DNA of the CDR3 is TGTGCCAGCAGCCGGGGTTGGACTGAAGCTTTCTTT.

As to this clonotype: This could be a read error, since a much larger clone is one nucleotide away. The chain links TRBV6-2 or TRBV6-3 to TRBJ1-5; tentative D call: TRBD1 (5 bases). The length of the CDR3 is 17 residues. CDR1 is MNHEY, CDR2 SVGEGT, per germline. The CDR3 bases are TGTGCCAGCAGTGCAAAACCAGGGTGGGGCTTAGGTCAGCTCCAGCATTTT. It encodes CASSAKPGWGLGQLQHF.

This clonotype was detected ten times or more. The rearrangement uses TRBV7-2 and TRBJ1-1; a weak D match, TRBD1 (6 bases). This CDR3 comprises 15 residues. In germline, CDR1 is SGHTA, CDR2 FQGNSA. Deletions cut 2 bases from V and 5 bases from J, with 15 bases between. CDR3 loop: CASSLQGGEWTEAFF. CDR3 in DNA: TGTGCCAGCAGCTTACAAGGGGGGGAGTGGACTGAAGCTTTCTTT.

For this clonotype: A much bigger clone sits one base away, suggesting this may be a read error. V is TRBV20-1 and J is TRBJ2-7; the D is unclear. The CDR3 has 13 amino acids. CDR1 and CDR2 (germline): DFQATT, SNEGSKA (reference sequence). The CDR3 DNA sequence: TGCAGTGCTAGAGTTCCGAGCTCCTACGAGCAGCACTTC. It translates to CSARVPSSYEQHF.

In its sample, this clonotype was seen a few times. The V call is TRBV27, the J call TRBJ2-5, with 9 bases fitting TRBD2. CDR1 is MNHEY and CDR2 is SMNVEV in the germline V gene (reference sequence). The CDR3 consists of 19 residues. Losses at the gene ends were 6 bases for V and 6 bases for J; bases not matched to a gene: 23. The DNA of the CDR3 is TGTGCCAGCAGCCCCCGGGCCGGGAGTTCGGCGGGGGGGCGGAAGACCCAGTACTTC. Protein product: CASSPRAGSSAGGRKTQYF.

This clonotype was counted many times. The chain couples TRBV11-3 to TRBJ2-5, with a tentative D call TRBD2 (6 bases). With 8 bases removed from V and 4 bases from J, the gap between germline ends came to 20 bases. Germline CDR1 SGHNT, CDR2 YENEEA. The CDR3 is 15 residues long. CDR3 DNA sequence: TGTGCCAGCCGGGCCCCATCGGGAGACGGAGAGACCCAGTACTTC. The encoded protein is CASRAPSGDGETQYF.

In the case of this clonotype: Relative to the germline gene, one junction end is altered; a read error may explain this. The chain joins TRBV12-3 or TRBV12-4 to TRBJ2-1, with a possible D match to TRBD2 (5 bases). The CDR3 is 12 residues long. For the CDR3, the DNA is TGTGCCAGCAGCCCACCCCCCGGACTCGGGATCTTC. This translates into CASSPPPGLGIF.

In its sample, this clonotype was seen a few times. This chain connects TRBV6-1 to TRBJ1-3, with TRBD1 as a possible D gene (5 bases). Trimming removed 6 bases at V and 0 bases at J, with 12 bases between. Germline lookup yields CDR1 MNHNS and CDR2 SASEGT. This CDR3 is built from 15 residues. The chain's CDR3 is CASRKKGNSGNTIYF. The CDR3 coding sequence is TGTGCCAGCAGGAAAAAGGGGAACTCTGGAAACACCATATATTTT.

There are many counts of this clonotype. The chain couples TRBV6-1 to TRBJ1-5; D is unresolved. Germline V gene data show CDR1 as MNHNS and CDR2 as SASEGT. This CDR3 contains 15 residues. V dropped 7 bases and J dropped 0 bases, with 13 bases sitting between them. The CDR3 loop reads CASKTRQHSNQPQHF. CDR3 DNA sequence: TGTGCCAGCAAGACTCGGCAACATAGCAATCAGCCCCAGCATTTT.